Shown below are 27 T cell receptor beta chains from a single sample sequenced in a study of neurological immune-mediated disorders. TCRdb processed the 5' RACE reads anew with MiXCR; each CDR3 protein has one entry. The data show 60,000 to 85,000 distinct CDR3 sequences, with roughly 5.5% seen just once and less than 8% held by the top ten. The sequenced sample was PBMCs. These receptors all come from a man between 18 and 29 years old with multiple sclerosis.

This clonotype was seen many times. The chain uses TRBV7-6 and TRBJ2-6; 10 nucleotides match TRBD1. Germline-derived CDR1 and CDR2 are SGHVS and FNYEAQ. Unmatched junction bases numbered 3, after V lost 2 bases and J lost 5 bases. The CDR3 totals 16 residues. This chain's CDR3 is CASSLRGQGRANVLTF. In DNA, the CDR3 is TGTGCCAGCAGCTTAAGGGGACAGGGGAGGGCCAACGTCCTGACTTTC.

This clonotype was recorded many times. The V call is TRBV27, the J call TRBJ2-3, with unresolved D. Per the germline V gene, CDR1 is MNHEY and CDR2 is SMNVEV (reference sequence). This CDR3 spans 14 amino acids. The V end lost 3 bases, the J end lost 0 bases, and 7 bases lay between the germline ends. CDR3 DNA: TGTGCCAGCAGTTTCGGTCCCAGCACAGATACGCAGTATTTT. Amino acid sequence: CASSFGPSTDTQYF.

This clonotype was observed at least ten times. This rearrangement joins TRBV12-3 or TRBV12-4 to TRBJ1-6, with unresolved D. Trimming left V 3 bases short and J 10 bases short, with 7 bases between. The CDR3 extends over 12 amino acids. CDR3 in amino acids: CASSFGGSPLHF. The CDR3 nucleotides are TGTGCCAGCAGTTTTGGCGGGTCACCCCTCCACTTT.

This clonotype was picked up a small number of times. The rearrangement uses TRBV20-1 and TRBJ2-1, with 12 bases fitting TRBD2. V was clipped by 6 bases and J by 8 bases; unmatched bases: 20. Germline assignment: CDR1 DFQATT and CDR2 SNEGSKA (reference sequence). The CDR3 covers 18 residues. The CDR3 bases are TGCAGTGCCGGACTAGCGGGACTTGTGCTACCCGAAGGGGATGAGCAGTTCTTC. This encodes CSAGLAGLVLPEGDEQFF.

This clonotype was counted ten times or more. The V gene is TRBV12-3 or TRBV12-4, the J gene TRBJ2-2, with D uncertain. V shed 2 bases and J shed 1 base, with 5 bases lying between them. This CDR3 contains 14 residues. CDR3 DNA: TGTGCCAGCAGTTTAACGGAGAACACCGGGGAGCTGTTTTTT. Translating gives CASSLTENTGELFF.

The CDR3 protein is CASSQEGTLHF. CDR3 bases: TGCGCCAGCAGCCAAGAAGGGACCCTCCACTTT. The rearrangement joins TRBV4-1 to TRBJ1-6; no clear D gene. The germline V gene has CDR1 MGHRA and CDR2 YSYEKL. This CDR3 contains 11 residues. V lost 0 bases and J 14 bases, leaving 5 bases between the germline ends.

This clonotype was found many times. The chain carries TRBV2 and TRBJ2-3; maybe TRBD2 (6 bases). The germline gives CDR1 SNHLY, CDR2 FYNNEI. The V and J ends lost 1 base and 2 bases respectively, with 10 bases between them. There are 15 residues in the CDR3. CDR3 sequence: CASSEGGLNTDTQYF. Here the CDR3 DNA reads TGTGCCAGCAGTGAAGGGGGACTCAACACAGATACGCAGTATTTT.

Ten or more counts support this clonotype. This chain connects TRBV14 to TRBJ2-7; D might be TRBD2 (6 bases). Trimming shortened V by 1 base and J by 0 bases, and 19 bases separated the two germline ends. Per germline, CDR1 SGHDN and CDR2 FVKESK. This CDR3 has 18 amino acids. Here the CDR3 DNA reads TGTGCCAGCAGCCAAGGCGATGGCGCGGGACTGTTCTCCTACGAGCAGTACTTC. This sequence encodes CASSQGDGAGLFSYEQYF. The variable domain in full, completed from reference TRBV14 and TRBJ2-7, reads EAGVTQFPSHSVIEKGQTVTLRCDPISGHDNLYWYRRVMGKEIKFLLHFVKESKQDESGMPNNRFLAERTGGTYSTLKVQPAELEDSGVYFCASSQGDGAGLFSYEQYFGPGTRLTVT.

On this clonotype itself: One end of the junction does not line up with germline, which may come from a read error. This rearrangement joins TRBV7-8 to TRBJ1-6; a possible D gene is TRBD1 (6 bases). Germline V lookup: CDR1 SGHVS, CDR2 FQNEAQ. The CDR3 consists of 15 residues. The chain's CDR3 is CASSLWAGVGSPLNF. CDR3 in DNA: TGTGCCAGCAGCTTATGGGCAGGGGTTGGTTCACCCCTCAACTTT.

This clonotype has a count of ten or more. The chain joins TRBV5-1 to TRBJ2-1; perhaps TRBD2 as D (5 bases). CDR3 size: 13 residues. Germline loops: CDR1 SGHRS, CDR2 YFSETQ. Trimming left V 5 bases short and J 5 bases short, with 11 bases between. In DNA form, the CDR3 reads TGCGCCAGCAGTCAACGGACTGACAATGAGCAGTTCTTC. Amino acids: CASSQRTDNEQFF.

This clonotype was seen many times. The chain couples TRBV12-3 or TRBV12-4 to TRBJ2-6; possible D gene TRBD1, 6 bases. There are 18 residues in the CDR3. Trimming removed 4 bases from V and 0 bases from J, with 16 bases in between. CDR3 region: CASSSRRGLYSGANVLTF. DNA of the CDR3: TGTGCCAGCAGTTCTCGCAGGGGCTTATACTCTGGGGCCAACGTCCTGACTTTC.

This clonotype came up many times. The V and J genes are TRBV20-1 and TRBJ1-4; the D is unclear. Germline assignment: CDR1 DFQATT and CDR2 SNEGSKA (reference sequence). The CDR3 has 12 residues. V was trimmed by 1 base and J by 6 bases, leaving 6 bases between them. CDR3 coding DNA: TGCAGTGCTAGAGGACATGATGAAAAACTGTTTTTT. This codes for CSARGHDEKLFF.

At least ten counts were recorded for this clonotype. V gene TRBV7-2 combines with J gene TRBJ2-3, with 8 bases identical to TRBD2. This CDR3 is 15 amino acids long. Germline CDR1 reads SGHTA; CDR2 reads FQGNSA. V lost 3 bases and J lost 4; bases outside the gene matches: 6. In nucleotides, the CDR3 is TGTGCCAGCAGCTTGAAGCCTAGCGGGTCAGATACGCAGTATTTT. Protein sequence: CASSLKPSGSDTQYF.

This clonotype has ten or more counts. The rearrangement links TRBV5-1 to TRBJ1-2, with D perhaps matching TRBD1 (5 bases). Trimming removed 3 bases at V and 6 bases at J, with 21 bases between. The V gene's germline CDR1 is SGHRS and CDR2 YFSETQ. This CDR3 is built from 16 residues. The CDR3 region has the DNA TGCGCCAGCAGCTCAAGAGGTGGGGCGGTAAAGGATGGCTACACCTTC. As protein: CASSSRGGAVKDGYTF.

The table lists this clonotype with a few counts. A much larger clone is a single base away; this may be a read error. CDR3 coding DNA: TGTGCCAGCAGCCGTGACGGCGTGACCTCCTATGGCTACACCTTC. It specifies CASSRDGVTSYGYTF. The chain couples TRBV4-2 to TRBJ1-2; D is unresolved. This CDR3 has 15 amino acids. V dropped 4 bases and J dropped 4 bases, with 16 bases sitting between them. CDR1 and CDR2 from the germline V gene are LGHNA and YNFKEQ.

This clonotype appeared many times. The V call is TRBV5-1, the J call TRBJ1-4, with 10 bases lining up with TRBD1. Losses at the gene ends were 0 bases for V and 8 bases for J; bases not matched to a gene: 4. The germline V gene has CDR1 SGHRS and CDR2 YFSETQ. The CDR3 is 15 amino acids. The CDR3 reads CASSLAGQGREKLFF. The CDR3 DNA sequence: TGCGCCAGCAGCTTGGCGGGACAGGGGAGGGAAAAACTGTTTTTT.

This clonotype was counted ten times or more. The CDR3 sequence is CSATGTRGNEQFF. The CDR3 DNA reads as TGCAGTGCTACCGGGACTAGAGGCAATGAGCAGTTCTTC. The V and J genes are TRBV20-1 and TRBJ2-1; 8 bases match TRBD2. This CDR3 comprises 13 residues. J gave up 6 bases and V 4 bases, and 5 bases lay outside the gene matches. CDR1 and CDR2 (germline): DFQATT, SNEGSKA (reference sequence).

This clonotype has ten or more counts. V and J are TRBV7-6 and TRBJ2-7; D unclear. The V end was cut by 5 bases, the J end by 5 bases, with 7 bases between. This CDR3 has 11 amino acids. The V gene's germline CDR1 is SGHVS and CDR2 FNYEAQ. CDR3 bases: TGTGCCAGCAGCCCCAATCACGAGCAGTACTTC. It is translated as CASSPNHEQYF.

This clonotype came up many times. The chain joins TRBV7-2 to TRBJ1-4; 7 positions agree with TRBD1. Per germline, CDR1 SGHTA and CDR2 FQGNSA. The V gene end was trimmed by 6 bases and the J gene end by 6 bases; junction bases not matched to a gene: 10. This CDR3 is built from 15 residues. The CDR3 loop reads CASSYQGGLHEKLFF. CDR3 nucleotides: TGTGCCAGCAGTTACCAGGGGGGTCTTCATGAAAAACTGTTTTTT.

About this clonotype: One junction end disagrees with the germline gene, perhaps due to a read error. This chain uses TRBV7-2 with TRBJ2-6, with 8 bases lining up with TRBD1. This CDR3 has 20 amino acids. Germline V gene data show CDR1 as SGHTA and CDR2 as FQGNSA. CDR3 nucleotides: TGTGCCAGCACCCCAGGGGGCGGGACTCCCATTAGGTCGGGGGCCAAAGTCCTGACTTTC. It yields the protein CASTPGGGTPIRSGAKVLTF.

This clonotype was recorded many times. The chain links TRBV9 to TRBJ2-7, with 13 bases identical to TRBD2. V lost 1 base, J lost 6 bases, and 1 base stayed unmatched. Germline CDR1 and CDR2: SGDLS and YYNGEE. This CDR3 has 14 amino acids. The CDR3, as DNA: TGTGCCAGCAGCGTAACTAGCGGGAGGGCCGAGCAGTACTTC. Its protein product is CASSVTSGRAEQYF. The full variable domain, with the rest looked up from reference TRBV9 and TRBJ2-7, is DSGVTQTPKHLITATGQRVTLRCSPRSGDLSVYWYQQSLDQGLQFLIQYYNGEERAKGNILERFSAQQFPDLHSELNLSSLELGDSALYFCASSVTSGRAEQYFGPGTRLTVT.

This clonotype has more than one count but fewer than ten. A clone one base away is much larger, so this may be a read error. The V call is TRBV29-1, the J call TRBJ2-7; 7 bases fit TRBD1. CDR3 length: 13 residues. Germline V CDR1 and CDR2: SQVTM, ANQGSEA. Trimming cost V 4 bases and J 1 base; bases outside gene matches: 4. The CDR3 DNA follows: TGCAGCGTTGTCCGGGACAGTTCCTACGAGCAGTACTTC. It translates to CSVVRDSSYEQYF.

This clonotype was seen ten or more times. The chain uses TRBV20-1 and TRBJ2-7; 8 bases align to TRBD1. V trimming: 3 bases; J trimming: 7 bases; junction bases outside the gene matches: 11. Germline CDR1 reads DFQATT; CDR2 reads SNEGSKA (reference sequence). The CDR3 loop spans 14 amino acids. The CDR3 DNA reads TGCAGTGCTAGTCCGACAGGGGACTTCTTAGAGCAGTACTTC. Translating it yields CSASPTGDFLEQYF.

Comment on this clonotype: The junction differs from germline at one of its ends, possibly a read error. The genes are TRBV20-1 and TRBJ1-6, with D perhaps TRBD1 (5 bases). The CDR3 runs 12 residues. Germline V gives CDR1 DFQATT, CDR2 SNEGSKA (reference sequence). The DNA of the CDR3 is TGCAGTGCTAGAGATCCGGGGCCGCGGATCAACTTT. It is translated as CSARDPGPRINF.

This clonotype was seen at least ten times. This chain joins TRBV5-1 and TRBJ2-3; tentative D call: TRBD2 (5 bases). The germline V and J ends were trimmed by 6 bases and 2 bases, with 10 bases remaining between them. This CDR3 is 13 amino acids long. Germline CDR1 reads SGHRS; CDR2 reads YFSETQ. The CDR3 sequence is CASNGLLTDTQYF. In nucleotides, the CDR3 is TGCGCCAGCAATGGACTTCTCACAGATACGCAGTATTTT.

This clonotype occurred many times. A read error is possible here, since a much larger clone lies one base away. The chain has TRBV20-1 and TRBJ2-6; a weak D match, TRBD2 (6 bases). There are 15 residues in the CDR3. Germline CDR1 is DFQATT and CDR2 is SNEGSKA (reference sequence). The CDR3 loop is CSAWARGSGAKVLTF. The DNA of the CDR3 is TGCAGTGCCTGGGCCCGGGGGTCTGGGGCCAAAGTCCTGACTTTC.

This clonotype was recorded many times. The genes are TRBV27 and TRBJ1-6; D not resolved. From germline, CDR1 is MNHEY and CDR2 SMNVEV (reference sequence). Trimming took off 7 bases at V and 13 bases at J, with 11 bases between the two ends. The CDR3 totals 11 residues. CDR3: CASTLTVPLHF. CDR3 DNA sequence: TGTGCCAGCACCTTAACGGTGCCCCTCCACTTT.